Shown below are 3 T cell receptor beta chains from a single sample sequenced in a study of cytomegalovirus exposure and HLA in healthy donors. With 60 Vbeta and 13 Jbeta primers, the PCR was carried out. TCRdb's table, derived via immunoSEQ multiplex PCR, lists solely in-frame clones and lacks some. The sample totals fewer than 100,000 clones; its top ten clones hold 3% to 4%. Sequencing input: PBMCs. These TCRs come from a man between 18 and 29 years old in good health and CMV-seropositive.

This clone is labeled medium-sized (0.01 to 0.1%) based on frequency. This CDR3 is also generated by other DNA sequences in the sample. The chain has TRBV6-1 and TRBJ2-3, with 11 bases lining up with TRBD2. The germline V gene encodes CDR1 MNHNS and CDR2 SASEGT. The CDR3 has 15 residues. The V gene end was trimmed by 3 bases and the J gene end by 1 base; junction bases not matched to a gene: 0. The CDR3: CASSETSGGTDTQYF. The DNA for the CDR3 is TGTGCCAGCAGTGAGACTAGCGGGGGCACAGATACGCAGTATTTT.

The V call is TRBV9, the J call TRBJ2-3; D perhaps matches TRBD2 (6 bases). Per germline, CDR1 SGDLS and CDR2 YYNGEE. The CDR3 consists of 15 residues. V was shortened by 3 bases and J by 5 bases, with 16 bases between the two germline ends. The CDR3 nucleotides are TGTGCCAGCAGCGCAGTGGGGCGGGGTGAAGATACGCAGTATTTT. This sequence encodes CASSAVGRGEDTQYF.

The chain is built from TRBV13 and TRBJ2-7; D possibly corresponds to TRBD1 (6 bases). The CDR3 contains 17 residues. Germline assignment: CDR1 PRHDT and CDR2 FYEKMQ (reference sequence). Trimming pared 5 bases from V and 4 bases from J, leaving 24 bases between. The CDR3 sequence: CASSGARGQGFVYEQYF. The CDR3 nucleotides are TGTGCCAGCAGCGGAGCGCGCGGGCAGGGGTTTGTTTACGAGCAGTACTTC.